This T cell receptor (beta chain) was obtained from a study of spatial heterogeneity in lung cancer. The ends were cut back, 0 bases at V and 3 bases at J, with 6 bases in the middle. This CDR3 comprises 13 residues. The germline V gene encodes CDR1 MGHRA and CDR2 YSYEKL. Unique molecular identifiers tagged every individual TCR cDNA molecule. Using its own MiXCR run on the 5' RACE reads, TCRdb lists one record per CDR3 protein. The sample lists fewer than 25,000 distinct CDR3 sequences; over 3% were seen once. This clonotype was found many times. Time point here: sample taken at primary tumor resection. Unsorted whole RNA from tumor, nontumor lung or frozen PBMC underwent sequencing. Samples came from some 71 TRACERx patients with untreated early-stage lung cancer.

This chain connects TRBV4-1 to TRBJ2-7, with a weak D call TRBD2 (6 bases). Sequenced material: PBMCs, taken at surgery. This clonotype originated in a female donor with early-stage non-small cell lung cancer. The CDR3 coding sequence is TGCGCCAGCAGCCAAGAGGGACTCTACGAGCAGTACTTC. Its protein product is CASSQEGLYEQYF.